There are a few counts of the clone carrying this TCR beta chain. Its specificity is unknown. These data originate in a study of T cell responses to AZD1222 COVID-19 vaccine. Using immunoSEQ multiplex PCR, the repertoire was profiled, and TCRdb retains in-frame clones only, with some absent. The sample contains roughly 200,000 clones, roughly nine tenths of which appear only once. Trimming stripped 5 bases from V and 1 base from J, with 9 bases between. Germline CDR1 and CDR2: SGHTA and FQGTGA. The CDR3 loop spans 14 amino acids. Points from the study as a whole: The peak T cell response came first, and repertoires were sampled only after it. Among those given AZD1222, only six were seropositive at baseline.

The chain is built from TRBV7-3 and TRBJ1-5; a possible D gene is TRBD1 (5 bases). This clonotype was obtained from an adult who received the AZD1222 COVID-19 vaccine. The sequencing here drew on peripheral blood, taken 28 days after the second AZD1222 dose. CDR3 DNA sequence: TGTGCCAGCAGCCCTCAGGGCAGCAATCAGCCCCAGCATTTT. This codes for CASSPQGSNQPQHF.